Sequencing of this T cell receptor (beta chain) was carried out in a study of T cell responses to AZD1222 COVID-19 vaccine. Study in general: Second-dose schedules of about 4 or about 12 weeks were combined. General study points: Vaccine-associated CD4 TCRs ranged over spike, dominating at 160-218 and 743-854. Epitopes outside B.1.351 and B.1.1.7 mutated regions reportedly drew nearly half of spike TCRs.

Sequencing was performed with immunoSEQ multiplex PCR; in TCRdb, only in-frame clones are kept and a portion is missing. The sample shows about 100,000 clones, roughly 85% of them seen only once. Germline V gene data show CDR1 as SGDLS and CDR2 as YYNGEE. Trimming pared 0 bases from V and 4 bases from J, leaving 10 bases between. The CDR3 is 15 amino acids. This clone was found a few times. Its target is not known. The source of this sequence is an adult in good health. The chain is built from TRBV9 and TRBJ1-4, with D hard to call. The specimen comprised peripheral blood, sampled on day 0 of AZD1222 vaccination. Here the CDR3 reads CASSVGARDNEKLFF. The DNA for the CDR3 is TGTGCCAGCAGCGTAGGGGCCCGGGATAATGAAAAACTGTTTTTT. The whole variable domain, remainder taken from reference TRBV9 and TRBJ1-4, is DSGVTQTPKHLITATGQRVTLRCSPRSGDLSVYWYQQSLDQGLQFLIQYYNGEERAKGNILERFSAQQFPDLHSELNLSSLELGDSALYFCASSVGARDNEKLFFGSGTQLSVL.